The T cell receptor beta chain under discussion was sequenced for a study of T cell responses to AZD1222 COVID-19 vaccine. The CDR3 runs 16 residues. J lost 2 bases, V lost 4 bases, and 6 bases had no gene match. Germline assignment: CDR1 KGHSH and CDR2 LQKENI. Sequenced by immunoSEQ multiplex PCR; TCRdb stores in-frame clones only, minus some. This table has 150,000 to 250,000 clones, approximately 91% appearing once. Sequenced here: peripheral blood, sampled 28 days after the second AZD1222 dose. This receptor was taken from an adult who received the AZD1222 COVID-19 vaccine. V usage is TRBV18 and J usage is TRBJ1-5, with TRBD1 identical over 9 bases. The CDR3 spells CASSRTGDVGNQPQHF. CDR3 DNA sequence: TGTGCCAGCTCACGGACAGGGGATGTCGGCAATCAGCCCCAGCATTTT.